The 19 T cell receptor beta chains below come from one sample, sequenced in a study of blood T cell repertoires in COVID-19. Assay: immunoSEQ multiplex PCR; the TCRdb copy retains only in-frame clones and omits some. The sample consists of a few hundred thousand clones, approximately 90% of them appearing once. The sequenced sample was PBMCs or T cells enriched from blood (not recorded which). The receptors were sampled from a woman in her twenties or thirties who had recovered from COVID-19.

This clone was observed a single time. The chain joins TRBV19 to TRBJ1-2; D not resolved. Germline CDR1 LNHDA, CDR2 SQIVND (reference sequence). CDR3 size: 13 residues. V shed 5 bases and J shed 7 bases, with 14 bases lying between them. The CDR3 spells CASSPSTTGGYTF. CDR3 DNA: TGTGCCAGTAGTCCTAGTACGACGGGTGGCTACACCTTC.

The rearrangement links TRBV4-1 to TRBJ1-1, with TRBD1 identical over 8 bases. Germline-derived CDR1 and CDR2 are MGHRA and YSYEKL. V was clipped by 7 bases and J by 3 bases; unmatched bases: 10. The CDR3 consists of 15 residues. The chain's CDR3 is CASTTARTGHTEAFF. CDR3 nucleotide sequence: TGCGCCAGCACCACCGCGCGGACAGGGCACACTGAAGCTTTCTTT.

For the CDR3, the DNA is TGTGCCAGCAGTGACAGGGGTTCGAGCACTGAAGCTTTCTTT. Translating gives CASSDRGSSTEAFF. V gene TRBV2 combines with J gene TRBJ1-1, with D maybe TRBD1 (6 bases). The CDR3 length is 14 residues. Germline values: CDR1 SNHLY, CDR2 FYNNEI. V was trimmed by 3 bases and J by 4 bases, leaving 12 bases between them.

This chain links TRBV5-5 with TRBJ1-2; a possible D gene is TRBD1 (5 bases). This CDR3 is 13 amino acids long. V was cut by 2 bases and J by 5 bases, with 10 bases left in between. Germline V gene data show CDR1 as SGHKS and CDR2 as YYEKEE (reference sequence). The CDR3 is CASSLRAGYGYTF. For the CDR3, the DNA is TGTGCCAGCAGCTTAAGGGCAGGGTATGGCTACACCTTC.

The chain has TRBV6-5 and TRBJ1-1; 9 bases are shared with TRBD1. This CDR3 spans 15 amino acids. Germline V gene data show CDR1 as MNHEY and CDR2 as SVGAGI. V trimming: 2 bases; J trimming: 8 bases; junction bases outside the gene matches: 9. The CDR3 here is CASSYTGQGYAEAFF. The CDR3 coding sequence is TGTGCCAGCAGTTACACGGGACAGGGATACGCCGAAGCTTTCTTT.

The rearrangement joins TRBV5-1 to TRBJ1-1, with D perhaps matching TRBD1 (5 bases). Germline-derived CDR1 and CDR2 are SGHRS and YFSETQ. CDR3 length: 15 residues. The V gene lost 4 bases and the J gene lost 5 bases, with 18 bases spanning the gap. In nucleotides, the CDR3 is TGCGCCAGCAGCCCCAGGACGAGCAAGGGGACTGAAGCTTTCTTT. Translated: CASSPRTSKGTEAFF.

This clone was seen a single time. The chain couples TRBV4-3 to TRBJ1-5; a possible D gene is TRBD1 (5 bases). The germline V gene encodes CDR1 LGHNA and CDR2 YSLEER. The CDR3 runs 16 residues. Trimming took 4 bases from V and 4 from J, leaving 17 bases between them. The CDR3 bases are TGCGCCAGCAGCCCTAAAGGGTGGGGCCCTAATCAGCCCCAGCATTTT. Protein sequence: CASSPKGWGPNQPQHF.

V gene TRBV7-9 combines with J gene TRBJ1-2, with a possible D match to TRBD1 (5 bases). V lost 3 bases and J lost 5, with 7 bases in between. The CDR3 runs to 12 residues. Looked up from germline, CDR1 is SEHNR and CDR2 is FQNEAQ (reference sequence). The CDR3 sequence: CASSFGGYGYTF. Here the CDR3 DNA reads TGTGCCAGCAGCTTCGGGGGGTATGGCTACACCTTC.

This clone was detected once. The V gene is TRBV6-5, the J gene TRBJ2-5; the match to TRBD2 covers 13 bases. The CDR3 contains 14 residues. Germline assignment: CDR1 MNHEY and CDR2 SVGAGI. V shed 6 bases and J 5 bases; nucleotides not matched to a gene: 3. Written as DNA, the CDR3 is TGTGCCAGCAGGTTACTAGCGGGGGGGGAGACCCAGTACTTC. Its translation is CASRLLAGGETQYF.

About this clone: At the DNA level, this CDR3 is encoded by other sequences in the same sample as well. This sequence joins TRBV6-5 and TRBJ1-1; the D gene is possibly TRBD1 (6 bases). Germline V CDR1 and CDR2: MNHEY, SVGAGI. The V gene lost 0 bases and the J gene lost 5 bases, with 7 bases spanning the gap. CDR3 length: 13 amino acids. The CDR3 reads CASSYSRGTEAFF. CDR3 DNA: TGTGCCAGCAGTTACTCGAGGGGGACTGAAGCTTTCTTT.

The chain carries TRBV7-6 and TRBJ1-1; D is unclear. Deletions cut 2 bases from V and 5 bases from J, with 15 bases between. The CDR3 is 15 amino acids. The germline gives CDR1 SGHVS, CDR2 FNYEAQ. The CDR3: CASSLTLGSGTEAFF. The DNA for the CDR3 is TGTGCCAGCAGCTTAACCCTAGGTTCTGGGACTGAAGCTTTCTTT.

J is TRBJ2-3 and V is TRBV2; TRBD2 matches at 8 bases. Trimming cost V 6 bases and J 2 bases; bases outside gene matches: 4. This CDR3 spans 14 amino acids. The germline gives CDR1 SNHLY, CDR2 FYNNEI. CDR3 coding DNA: TGTGCCAGCAGGTCGGGGGGGACCACAGATACGCAGTATTTT. Residues: CASRSGGTTDTQYF.

The J gene is TRBJ2-6, the V gene TRBV5-5; 8 positions agree with TRBD1. The trim removed 4 bases at V and 0 bases at J, leaving 9 bases unmatched. The CDR3 loop spans 18 amino acids. CDR1 SGHKS and CDR2 YYEKEE come from the germline V gene (reference sequence). The CDR3 nucleotides read TGTGCCAGCAGCCCGGTCCAGGGGGCATACTCTGGGGCCAACGTCCTGACTTTC. Translated: CASSPVQGAYSGANVLTF.

The chain has TRBV6-6 and TRBJ1-5; unclear D gene. Trimming took 5 bases from V and 2 from J, leaving 13 bases between them. This CDR3 comprises 15 residues. Germline V gene data show CDR1 as MNHNY and CDR2 as SVGAGI (reference sequence). The CDR3 sequence is CASSLLPQGNQPQHF. In DNA form, the CDR3 reads TGTGCCAGCAGTCTGCTCCCACAAGGCAATCAGCCCCAGCATTTT.

This clone has a single count. CDR3 in amino acids: CASSWPGTSNYGYTF. In DNA, the CDR3 is TGTGCCAGCAGTTGGCCGGGAACCTCTAACTATGGCTACACCTTC. The rearrangement uses TRBV6-2 or TRBV6-3 and TRBJ1-2; no firm D call. CDR1 MNHEY and CDR2 SVGEGT come from the germline V gene. Trimming left V 4 bases short and J 0 bases short, with 12 bases between. The CDR3 spans 15 residues.

CDR3 nucleotide sequence: TGTGCCAGCAGCATTACCGGGACAGGGATAAACACCATATATTTT. Its protein is CASSITGTGINTIYF. V usage is TRBV28 and J usage is TRBJ1-3; TRBD1 aligns across 9 bases. V lost 6 bases and J lost 6; bases outside the gene matches: 9. CDR1 is MDHEN, CDR2 SYDVKM, per germline. The CDR3 contains 15 residues.

The V call is TRBV5-1, the J call TRBJ1-2; a weak D match, TRBD1 (5 bases). CDR1 is SGHRS, CDR2 YFSETQ, per germline. This CDR3 has 14 amino acids. The V end was cut by 4 bases, the J end by 2 bases, with 12 bases between. The CDR3 DNA reads TGCGCCAGCAGCGGAGACGGGGGGAACTATGGCTACACCTTC. This encodes CASSGDGGNYGYTF.

The rearrangement links TRBV19 to TRBJ2-6; TRBD2 agrees at 8 bases. The V and J ends lost 7 bases and 0 bases, in that order; junction bases with no gene match: 14. CDR1 is LNHDA and CDR2 is SQIVND in the germline V gene (reference sequence). CDR3 size: 19 residues. CDR3 loop: CASTFPRSGGTSGANVLTF. DNA for the CDR3: TGTGCCAGTACTTTTCCACGGTCGGGGGGGACCTCTGGGGCCAACGTCCTGACTTTC.

This clone appeared a single time. The chain carries TRBV27 and TRBJ1-2, with D possibly matching TRBD1 (6 bases). Looked up from germline, CDR1 is MNHEY and CDR2 is SMNVEV (reference sequence). V was shortened by 4 bases and J by 3 bases, with 21 bases between the two germline ends. The CDR3 length is 17 residues. The CDR3 DNA sequence: TGTGCCAGCAGTTCAAAACCTCCGGGGGGGCACCACTATGGCTACACCTTC. This translates into CASSSKPPGGHHYGYTF.